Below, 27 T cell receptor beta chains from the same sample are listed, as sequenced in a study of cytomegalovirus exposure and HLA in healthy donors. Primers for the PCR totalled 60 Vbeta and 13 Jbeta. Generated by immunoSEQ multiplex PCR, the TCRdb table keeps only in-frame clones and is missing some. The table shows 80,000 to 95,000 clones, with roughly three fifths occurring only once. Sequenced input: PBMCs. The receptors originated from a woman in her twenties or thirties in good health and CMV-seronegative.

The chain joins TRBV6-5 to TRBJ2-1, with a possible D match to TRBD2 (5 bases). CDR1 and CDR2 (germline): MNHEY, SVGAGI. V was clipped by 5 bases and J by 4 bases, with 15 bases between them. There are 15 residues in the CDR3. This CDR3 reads CASSSRRAQYNEQFF. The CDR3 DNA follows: TGTGCCAGCAGTAGCAGGCGGGCACAATACAATGAGCAGTTCTTC.

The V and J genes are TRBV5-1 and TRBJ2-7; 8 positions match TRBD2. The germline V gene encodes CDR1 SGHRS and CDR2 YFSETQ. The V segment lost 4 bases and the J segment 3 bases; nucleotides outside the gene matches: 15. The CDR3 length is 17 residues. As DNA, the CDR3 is TGCGCCAGCAGCCCCGGGCTCAGCGGGGGCCGAAGCTACGAGCAGTACTTC. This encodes CASSPGLSGGRSYEQYF.

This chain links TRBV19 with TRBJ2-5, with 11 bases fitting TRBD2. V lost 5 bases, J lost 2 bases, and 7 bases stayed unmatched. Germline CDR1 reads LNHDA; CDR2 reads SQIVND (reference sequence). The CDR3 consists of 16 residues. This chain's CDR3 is CASSYRTSGLQETQYF. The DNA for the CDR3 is TGTGCCAGTAGTTATCGGACTAGCGGGCTACAAGAGACCCAGTACTTC.

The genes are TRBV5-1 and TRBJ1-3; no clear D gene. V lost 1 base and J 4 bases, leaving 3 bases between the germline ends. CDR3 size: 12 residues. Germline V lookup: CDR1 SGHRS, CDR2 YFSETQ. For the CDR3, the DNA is TGCGCCAGCAGCTTGTCAGGAAACACCATATATTTT. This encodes CASSLSGNTIYF.

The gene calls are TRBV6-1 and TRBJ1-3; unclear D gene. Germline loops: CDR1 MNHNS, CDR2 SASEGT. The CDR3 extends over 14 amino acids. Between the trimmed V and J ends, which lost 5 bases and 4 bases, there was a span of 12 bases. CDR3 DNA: TGTGCCAGCAGTTTAACCCCACGGGGAAACACCATATATTTT. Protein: CASSLTPRGNTIYF.

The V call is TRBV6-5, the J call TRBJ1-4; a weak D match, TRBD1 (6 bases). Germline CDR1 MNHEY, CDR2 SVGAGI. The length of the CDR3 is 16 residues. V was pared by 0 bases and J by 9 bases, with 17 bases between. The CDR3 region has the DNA TGTGCCAGCAGTTACTCGTTCGGGGGGGCAAATCAAAAACTGTTTTTT. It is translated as CASSYSFGGANQKLFF.

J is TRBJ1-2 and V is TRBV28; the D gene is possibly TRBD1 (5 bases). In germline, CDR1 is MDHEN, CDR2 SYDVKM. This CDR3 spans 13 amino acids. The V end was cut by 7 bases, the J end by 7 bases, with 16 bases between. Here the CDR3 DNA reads TGTGCCAGCAATGGGGCAGGGAATTCTGGCTACACCTTC. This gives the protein CASNGAGNSGYTF.

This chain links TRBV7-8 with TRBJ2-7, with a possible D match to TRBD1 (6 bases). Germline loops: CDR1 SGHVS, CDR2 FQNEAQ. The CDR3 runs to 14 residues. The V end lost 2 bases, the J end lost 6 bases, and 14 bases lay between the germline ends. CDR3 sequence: CASSLPGQGFEQYF. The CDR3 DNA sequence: TGTGCCAGCAGCTTACCGGGGCAGGGGTTCGAGCAGTACTTC.

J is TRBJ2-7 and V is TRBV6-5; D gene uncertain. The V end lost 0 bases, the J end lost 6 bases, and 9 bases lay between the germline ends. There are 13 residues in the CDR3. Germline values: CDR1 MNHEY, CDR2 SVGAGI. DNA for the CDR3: TGTGCCAGCAGTTACTCGGGCAGGTCCGAGCAGTACTTC. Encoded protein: CASSYSGRSEQYF.

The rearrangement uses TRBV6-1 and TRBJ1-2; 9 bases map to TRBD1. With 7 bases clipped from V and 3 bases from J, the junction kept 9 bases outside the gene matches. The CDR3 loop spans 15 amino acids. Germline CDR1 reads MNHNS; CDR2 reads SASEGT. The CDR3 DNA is TGTGCCAGCAATACATTACAGGGGGCGGACTATGGCTACACCTTC. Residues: CASNTLQGADYGYTF.

The CDR3 here is CAISDRGRNTEAFF. The CDR3 DNA reads TGTGCCATCAGTGACAGGGGGCGGAACACTGAAGCTTTCTTT. V is TRBV10-3 and J is TRBJ1-1; 8 nucleotides agree with TRBD1. After removal of 3 bases from V and 1 base from J, the junction contained 1 base not matched to a gene. CDR1 and CDR2 from the germline V gene are ENHRY and SYGVKD. This CDR3 comprises 14 residues.

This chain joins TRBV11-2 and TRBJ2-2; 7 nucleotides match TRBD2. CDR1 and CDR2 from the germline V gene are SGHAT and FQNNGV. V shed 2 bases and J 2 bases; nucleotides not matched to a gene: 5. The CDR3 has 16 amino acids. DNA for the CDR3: TGTGCCAGCAGCTTAAACGGGGGGATAAACACCGGGGAGCTGTTTTTT. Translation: CASSLNGGINTGELFF. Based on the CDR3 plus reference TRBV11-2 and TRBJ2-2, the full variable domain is EAGVAQSPRYKIIEKRQSVAFWCNPISGHATLYWYQQILGQGPKLLIQFQNNGVVDDSQLPKDRFSAERLKGVDSTLKIQPAKLEDSAVYLCASSLNGGINTGELFFGEGSRLTVL.

Here the CDR3 reads CASRMGGDGYTF. The CDR3 DNA reads TGTGCCAGCAGAATGGGGGGTGATGGCTACACCTTC. The chain recombines TRBV27 with TRBJ1-2, with D possibly TRBD1 on 5 matching bases. CDR1 and CDR2 (germline): MNHEY, SMNVEV (reference sequence). Trimming left V 6 bases short and J 6 bases short, with 11 bases between. The CDR3 is 12 amino acids.

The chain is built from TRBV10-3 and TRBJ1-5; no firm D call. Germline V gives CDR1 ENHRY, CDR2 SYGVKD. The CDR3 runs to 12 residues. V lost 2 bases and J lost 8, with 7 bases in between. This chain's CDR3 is CAISEGGKPQHF. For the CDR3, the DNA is TGTGCCATCAGTGAGGGCGGGAAGCCCCAGCATTTT.

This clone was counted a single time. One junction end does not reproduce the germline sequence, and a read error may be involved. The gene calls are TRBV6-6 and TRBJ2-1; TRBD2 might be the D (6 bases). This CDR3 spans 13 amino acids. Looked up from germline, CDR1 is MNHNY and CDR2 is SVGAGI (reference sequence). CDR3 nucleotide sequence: TGTGCCAGCACCCGGGACTCCAACAATGAGCAGTTCTTC. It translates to CASTRDSNNEQFF.

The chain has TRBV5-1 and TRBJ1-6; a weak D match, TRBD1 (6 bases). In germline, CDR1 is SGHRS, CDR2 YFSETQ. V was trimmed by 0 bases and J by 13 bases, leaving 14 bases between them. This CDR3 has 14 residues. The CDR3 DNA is TGCGCCAGCAGCTTGGACAGGGCATCTGGGCCCCTCCACTTT. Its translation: CASSLDRASGPLHF. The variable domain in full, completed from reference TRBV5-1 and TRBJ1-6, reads KAGVTQTPRYLIKTRGQQVTLSCSPISGHRSVSWYQQTPGQGLQFLFEYFSETQRNKGNFPGRFSGRQFSNSRSEMNVSTLELGDSALYLCASSLDRASGPLHFGNGTRLTVT.

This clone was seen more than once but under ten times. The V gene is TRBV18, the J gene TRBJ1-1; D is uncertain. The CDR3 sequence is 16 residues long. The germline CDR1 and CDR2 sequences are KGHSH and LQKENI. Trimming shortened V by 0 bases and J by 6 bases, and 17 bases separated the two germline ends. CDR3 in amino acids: CASSPPEFGVTAEAFF. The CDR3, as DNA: TGTGCCAGCTCACCACCGGAATTCGGGGTAACCGCTGAAGCTTTCTTT. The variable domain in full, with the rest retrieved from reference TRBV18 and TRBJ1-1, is NAGVMQNPRHLVRRRGQEARLRCSPMKGHSHVYWYRQLPEEGLKFMVYLQKENIIDESGMPKERFSAEFPKEGPSILRIQQVVRGDSAAYFCASSPPEFGVTAEAFFGQGTRLTVV.

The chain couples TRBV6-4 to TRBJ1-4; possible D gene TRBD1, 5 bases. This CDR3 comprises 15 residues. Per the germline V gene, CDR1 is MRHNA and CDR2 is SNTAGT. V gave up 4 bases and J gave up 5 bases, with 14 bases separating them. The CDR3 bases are TGTGCCAGCAGTGGGCCTCTAGGGGTCAATGAAAAACTGTTTTTT. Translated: CASSGPLGVNEKLFF.

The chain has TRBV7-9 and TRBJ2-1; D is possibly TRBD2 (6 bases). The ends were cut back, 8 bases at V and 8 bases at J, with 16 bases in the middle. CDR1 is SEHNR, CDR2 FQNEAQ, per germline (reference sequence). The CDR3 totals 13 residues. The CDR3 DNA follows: TGTGCCAGCGCCCGGGGACTCATGGATGAGCAGTTCTTC. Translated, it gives CASARGLMDEQFF.

CDR3 amino acids: CASSLAGGPADTQYF. The CDR3, as DNA: TGTGCCAGCAGCTTAGCGGGGGGGCCAGCAGATACGCAGTATTTT. The chain carries TRBV5-4 and TRBJ2-3, with 10 bases that match TRBD2. J was trimmed by 4 bases and V by 2 bases; bases with no gene match: 4. Germline CDR1 is SGHNT and CDR2 is YYREEE (reference sequence). This CDR3 contains 15 residues. The variable domain in full, with the rest retrieved from reference TRBV5-4 and TRBJ2-3, is ETGVTQSPTHLIKTRGQQVTLRCSSQSGHNTVSWYQQALGQGPQFIFQYYREEENGRGNFPPRFSGLQFPNYSSELNVNALELDDSALYLCASSLAGGPADTQYFGPGTRLTVL.

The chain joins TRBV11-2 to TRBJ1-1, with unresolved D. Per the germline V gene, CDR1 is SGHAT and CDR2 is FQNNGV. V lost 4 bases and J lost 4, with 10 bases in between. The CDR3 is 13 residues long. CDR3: CASSSVRGTEAFF. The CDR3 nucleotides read TGTGCCAGCAGCTCCGTCCGGGGCACTGAAGCTTTCTTT.

This chain's CDR3 is CASSLVVGAGYEQYF. The DNA of the CDR3 is TGTGCCAGCAGCTTAGTGGTGGGGGCTGGGTACGAGCAGTACTTC. This chain joins TRBV11-2 and TRBJ2-7, with a weak D call TRBD1 (6 bases). Germline V gives CDR1 SGHAT, CDR2 FQNNGV. The V and J ends lost 1 base and 4 bases respectively, with 14 bases between them. The CDR3 totals 15 residues.

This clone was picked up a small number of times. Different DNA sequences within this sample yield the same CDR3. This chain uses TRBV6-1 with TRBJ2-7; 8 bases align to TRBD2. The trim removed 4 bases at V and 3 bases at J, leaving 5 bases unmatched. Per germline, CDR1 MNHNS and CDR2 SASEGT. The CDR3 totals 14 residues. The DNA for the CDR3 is TGTGCCAGCAGTGTTTCGGGACTAGGCTACGAGCAGTACTTC. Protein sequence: CASSVSGLGYEQYF.

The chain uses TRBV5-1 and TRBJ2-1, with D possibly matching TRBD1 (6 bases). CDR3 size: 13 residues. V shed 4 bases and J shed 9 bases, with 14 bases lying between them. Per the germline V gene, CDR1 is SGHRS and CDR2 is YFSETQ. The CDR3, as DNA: TGCGCCAGCAGCCTACAGGGTAGTGGTGAGCAGTTCTTC. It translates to CASSLQGSGEQFF.

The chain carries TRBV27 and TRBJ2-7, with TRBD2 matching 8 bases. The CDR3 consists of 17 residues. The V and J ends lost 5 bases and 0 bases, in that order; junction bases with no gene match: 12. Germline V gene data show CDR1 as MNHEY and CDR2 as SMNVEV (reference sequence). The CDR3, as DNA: TGTGCCAGCAGTCCTACCCCTAGCGGGTCGCGCTCCTACGAGCAGTACTTC. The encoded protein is CASSPTPSGSRSYEQYF.

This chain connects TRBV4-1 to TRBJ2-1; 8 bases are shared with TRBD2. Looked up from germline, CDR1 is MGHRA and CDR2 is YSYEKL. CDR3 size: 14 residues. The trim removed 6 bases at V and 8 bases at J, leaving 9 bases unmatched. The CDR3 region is CASSAPGTRHEQFF. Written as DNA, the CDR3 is TGCGCCAGCAGTGCGCCCGGGACTAGGCATGAGCAGTTCTTC.

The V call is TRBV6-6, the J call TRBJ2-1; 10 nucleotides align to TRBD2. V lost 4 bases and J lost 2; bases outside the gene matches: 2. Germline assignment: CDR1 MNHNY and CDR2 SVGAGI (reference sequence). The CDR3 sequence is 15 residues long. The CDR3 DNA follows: TGTGCCAGCAGTTCCGGACTAGCGGCCTACAATGAGCAGTTCTTC. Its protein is CASSSGLAAYNEQFF.